Listed here is a single T cell receptor beta chain. The data were obtained in a study of blood T cell repertoires in COVID-19. The CDR3 runs 16 residues. With 1 base clipped from V and 10 bases from J, the junction kept 6 bases outside the gene matches. Germline loops: CDR1 SEHNR, CDR2 FQNEAQ (reference sequence). TCRdb's copy holds only in-frame clones and misses some; the assay was immunoSEQ multiplex PCR. The sample includes 250,000 or so clones, approximately 90% seen only once; the top ten take roughly 6.8%. The specimen sequenced was peripheral blood. V and J are TRBV7-9 and TRBJ2-1; TRBD2 aligns across 14 bases. The sequence was obtained from a woman younger than 45 with COVID-19, enrolled during active disease. CDR3 protein: CASSLGGTSGSEEQFF. For the CDR3, the DNA is TGTGCCAGCAGCTTAGGTGGGACTAGCGGGAGCGAGGAGCAGTTCTTC.